This TCR beta chain is drawn from a study of T cells after posttransplantation cyclophosphamide. The repertoire was sequenced with immunoSEQ multiplex PCR; TCRdb's copy has only in-frame clones and lacks some. The sample presents about 14,000 clones, none singletons. Ten or more counts support this clone. Its antigen is unidentified. A marrow graft followed busulfan-fludarabine conditioning, with cyclophosphamide on days +3 and +4. General observations from the study: Tissue-infiltrating T cells from skin or gut overlapped little with blood T cells. Later blood repertoires were often dominated by clones from the donor CD8+ memory compartment. After PTCy, TRB diversity resembled that of CNI/methotrexate controls.

Sequenced here: PBMCs, sampled 950 to 1,200 days after allogeneic stem cell transplant with posttransplant cyclophosphamide. The TCR comes from a female patient aged 40 to 50 who received an allogeneic stem cell transplant from a related donor, was CMV-positive, and had no GVHD. The graft donor may have contributed some T cells.

CDR3 coding DNA: TGTGCCAGCAGCTTTTTGGGACAGCCCGTTCGAACAGATACGCAGTATTTT. This translates into CASSFLGQPVRTDTQYF. J is TRBJ2-3 and V is TRBV7-2; 7 bases are a match to TRBD1. Germline loops: CDR1 SGHTA, CDR2 FQGNSA. V dropped 3 bases and J dropped 3; count of bases not matched to a gene: 12. This CDR3 has 17 amino acids.